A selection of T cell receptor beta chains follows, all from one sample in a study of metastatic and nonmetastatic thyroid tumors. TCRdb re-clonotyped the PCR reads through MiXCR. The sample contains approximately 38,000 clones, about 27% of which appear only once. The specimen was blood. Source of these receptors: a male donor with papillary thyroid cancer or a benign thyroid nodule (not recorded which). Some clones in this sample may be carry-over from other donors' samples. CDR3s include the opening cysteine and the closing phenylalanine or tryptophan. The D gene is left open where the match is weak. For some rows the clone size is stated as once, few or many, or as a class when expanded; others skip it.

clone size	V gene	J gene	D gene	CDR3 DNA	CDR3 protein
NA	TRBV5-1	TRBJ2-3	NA	TGCGCCAGCAGCCCGGCGGGGACGGATACGCAGTATTTT	CASSPAGTDTQYF
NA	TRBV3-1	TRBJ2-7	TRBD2	TGTGCCAGCAGGTGGGGCGGGGGCTACGAGCAGTACTTC	CASRWGGGYEQYF
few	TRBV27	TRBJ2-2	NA	TGTGCCAGCAGCCCGTGGTGGGGGCGAGGCCCCGGGCAGCTGTTTTTT	CASSPWWGRGPGQLFF
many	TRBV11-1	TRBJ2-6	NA	TGTGCCAGCAGCTTAAGGGACGTCCTAACGGGGGCCAACGTCCTGACTTTC	CASSLRDVLTGANVLTF
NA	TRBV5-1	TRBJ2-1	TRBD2	TGCGCCAGCAGCTTGGCAGCACTAGCGGGATACAATGAGCAGTTCTTC	CASSLAALAGYNEQFF
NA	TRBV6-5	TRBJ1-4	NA	TGTGCCAGCAGCCGGGGCGCTAATGAAAAACTGTTTTTT	CASSRGANEKLFF
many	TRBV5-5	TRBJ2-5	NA	TGTGCCAGCAGCTTGGTTGGGGTATGGGAAGAGACCCAGTACTTC	CASSLVGVWEETQYF
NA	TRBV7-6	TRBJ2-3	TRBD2	TGTGCCAGCAGCTTAGTTGGACTAGCGGGGTTCACAGATACGCAGTATTTT	CASSLVGLAGFTDTQYF
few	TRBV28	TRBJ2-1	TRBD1	TGTGCCAGCAGTTCCTACCGGGACAGGGGGCCTGGTGAGCAGTTCTTC	CASSSYRDRGPGEQFF
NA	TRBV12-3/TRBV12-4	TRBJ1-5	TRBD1	TGTGCCAGCAGTTTCGGGACAGGAGTGCAGCCCCAGCATTTT	CASSFGTGVQPQHF
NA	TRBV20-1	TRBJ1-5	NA	TGCAGTGCTGGGCTCGGGGGGGCAAGTCGAAATCAGCCCCAGCATTTT	CSAGLGGASRNQPQHF
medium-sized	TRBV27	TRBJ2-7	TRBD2	TGTGCCAGCAGTCCACTAGCGGGAGGGTCGTACGAGCAGTACTTC	CASSPLAGGSYEQYF
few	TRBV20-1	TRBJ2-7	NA	TGCAGTGCTAGAGTCTGGACAGATTCCTACGAGCAGTACTTC	CSARVWTDSYEQYF
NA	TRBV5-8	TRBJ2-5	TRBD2	TGTGCCAGCAGCCCGGGGACTAGCATCCGAGAGACCCAGTACTTC	CASSPGTSIRETQYF
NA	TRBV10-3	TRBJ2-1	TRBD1	TGTGCCATCACCCCGGGACAGGGAGGAGGCAATGAGCAGTTCTTC	CAITPGQGGGNEQFF
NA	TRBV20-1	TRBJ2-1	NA	TGCAGTGCCACATACTCCCGGGAGCAGTTCTTC	CSATYSREQFF
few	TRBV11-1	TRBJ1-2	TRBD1	TGTGCCAGCAGCCGTATACGATCCGGGACAGGGGCCCCAACTAGAGGCTACACCTTC	CASSRIRSGTGAPTRGYTF
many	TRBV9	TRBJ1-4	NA	TGTGCCAGCAGCCCCCCCGCGGCAAGTAAACTGTTTTTT	CASSPPAASKLFF
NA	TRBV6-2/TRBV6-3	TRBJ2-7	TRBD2	TGTGCCAGCAGTCCGGGGGGCGAGCAGTACTTC	CASSPGGEQYF
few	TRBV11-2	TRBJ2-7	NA	TGTGCCAGCAGCTGGGGCAGAGAGCAGTACTTC	CASSWGREQYF
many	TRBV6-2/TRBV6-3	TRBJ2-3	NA	TGTGCCAGCAGTTACCAAGAGCACACAGATACGCAGTATTTT	CASSYQEHTDTQYF
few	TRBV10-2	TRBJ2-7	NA	TGCGCCAGCAGACATGGGGAGTACTACTACGAGCAGTACTTC	CASRHGEYYYEQYF
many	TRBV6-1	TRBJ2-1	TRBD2	TGTGCCAGCAGTGAACGCGGGAGGGCCCTCGCCGAGCAGTTCTTC	CASSERGRALAEQFF
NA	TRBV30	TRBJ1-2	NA	TGTGCCTGTCCTTCCACAGGAATATCCTATGGCTACACCTTC	CACPSTGISYGYTF
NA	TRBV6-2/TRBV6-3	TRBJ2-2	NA	TGTGCCAGCAGTTACCGACTAGACGCCGGGGAGCTGTTTTTT	CASSYRLDAGELFF
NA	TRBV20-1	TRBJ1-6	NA	TGCAGTGCTAGATCGAATGTCGGTTCACCCCTCCACTTT	CSARSNVGSPLHF
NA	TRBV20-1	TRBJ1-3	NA	TGCAGTGCTAGGGCCAAGACAGGCCACTCTGGAAACACCATATATTTT	CSARAKTGHSGNTIYF